One sample yielded the 8 T cell receptor beta chains listed below, sequenced in a study of blood T cell repertoires in COVID-19. Clones were sequenced by immunoSEQ multiplex PCR, and TCRdb holds only the in-frame ones, with some missing. The sample consists of 75,000 to 100,000 clones, around 88% of them appearing once. Sequencing was carried out using peripheral blood. These receptors were taken from a woman older than 75 with acute or convalescent COVID-19.

V gene TRBV9 combines with J gene TRBJ1-2, with D possibly TRBD1 on 6 matching bases. The CDR3 totals 17 residues. Germline V CDR1 and CDR2: SGDLS, YYNGEE. Trimming shortened V by 4 bases and J by 0 bases, and 19 bases separated the two germline ends. The CDR3 DNA reads TGTGCCAGCAGCCCAGTGGGACAAGGAGACCCTAACTATGGCTACACCTTC. This codes for CASSPVGQGDPNYGYTF.

This chain uses TRBV5-1 with TRBJ2-2, with a weak D call TRBD1 (5 bases). CDR3 size: 13 residues. Germline values: CDR1 SGHRS, CDR2 YFSETQ. V gave up 2 bases and J gave up 7 bases, with 9 bases separating them. This CDR3 is CASSLQVGGELFF. The CDR3 DNA reads as TGCGCCAGCAGCTTACAGGTTGGCGGGGAGCTGTTTTTT. Variable domain in full (rest from reference TRBV5-1 and TRBJ2-2): KAGVTQTPRYLIKTRGQQVTLSCSPISGHRSVSWYQQTPGQGLQFLFEYFSETQRNKGNFPGRFSGRQFSNSRSEMNVSTLELGDSALYLCASSLQVGGELFFGEGSRLTVL.

The chain has TRBV5-6 and TRBJ2-7; D perhaps matches TRBD1 (5 bases). The CDR3 is 13 amino acids. V was cut by 4 bases and J by 4 bases, with 12 bases left in between. Per the germline V gene, CDR1 is SGHDT and CDR2 is YYEEEE. The CDR3, as DNA: TGTGCCAGCAGCACACCCCAGGGTTACGAGCAGTACTTC. It specifies CASSTPQGYEQYF.

The rearrangement joins TRBV6-4 to TRBJ1-4; D perhaps matches TRBD1 (5 bases). The length of the CDR3 is 15 residues. The V end was cut by 5 bases, the J end by 6 bases, with 16 bases between. CDR1 MRHNA and CDR2 SNTAGT come from the germline V gene. CDR3 protein: CASSLARDLDEKLFF. Here the CDR3 DNA reads TGTGCCAGCAGTTTGGCCAGGGATTTGGATGAAAAACTGTTTTTT.

V gene TRBV6-5 combines with J gene TRBJ2-1; 8 positions agree with TRBD2. The CDR3 totals 15 residues. Per the germline V gene, CDR1 is MNHEY and CDR2 is SVGAGI. J was trimmed by 2 bases and V by 6 bases; bases with no gene match: 6. The CDR3 reads CASRATGGPYNEQFF. The CDR3 DNA follows: TGTGCCAGCAGGGCAACGGGGGGGCCCTACAATGAGCAGTTCTTC.

V usage is TRBV4-1 and J usage is TRBJ2-1, with D possibly being TRBD2 (5 bases). Germline V CDR1 and CDR2: MGHRA, YSYEKL. The CDR3 covers 16 residues. V lost 9 bases to trimming and J lost 9 bases, with 27 bases between them. The CDR3 DNA reads as TGCGCCAGTCACAATGGGCTCGACTCCCCCCGGGGTGAGCAGTTCTTC. Its protein is CASHNGLDSPRGEQFF.

This CDR3 is CASSSHAVGGGYTF. CDR3 nucleotide sequence: TGTGCCAGCAGTTCCCACGCTGTTGGGGGGGGCTACACCTTC. The rearrangement links TRBV28 to TRBJ1-2; D is perhaps TRBD1 (5 bases). Germline CDR1 and CDR2: MDHEN and SYDVKM. V was shortened by 4 bases and J by 8 bases, with 17 bases between the two germline ends. The CDR3 loop spans 14 amino acids.

J is TRBJ2-5 and V is TRBV24-1, with D possibly being TRBD2 (5 bases). Germline V gives CDR1 KGHDR, CDR2 SFDVKD. V was clipped by 5 bases and J by 5 bases, with 8 bases between them. This CDR3 has 12 residues. The CDR3 sequence: CATSASGETQYF. CDR3 sequence (DNA): TGTGCCACCAGTGCTTCGGGGGAGACCCAGTACTTC.